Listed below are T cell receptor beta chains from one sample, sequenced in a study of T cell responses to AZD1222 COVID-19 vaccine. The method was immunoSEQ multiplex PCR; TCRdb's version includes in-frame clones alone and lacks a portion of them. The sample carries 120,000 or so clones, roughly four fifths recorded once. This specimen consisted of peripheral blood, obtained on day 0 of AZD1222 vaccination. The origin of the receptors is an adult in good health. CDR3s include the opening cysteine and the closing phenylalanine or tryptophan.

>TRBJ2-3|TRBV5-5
CASSSSWTSGSGDTQYF
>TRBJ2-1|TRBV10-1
CASSLSTGGPGNEQFF
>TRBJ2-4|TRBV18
CASSPGGRGRNIQYF
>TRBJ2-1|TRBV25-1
CASSEFNNEQFF
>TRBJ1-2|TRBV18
CASSPGSNYGYTF
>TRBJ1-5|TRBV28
CASRGTGVDNQPQHF
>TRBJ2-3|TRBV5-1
CASSPAGGPNTQYF
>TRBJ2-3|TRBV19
CASSIRATSTDTQYF
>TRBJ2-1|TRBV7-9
CASSPAIGGRSHEQFF
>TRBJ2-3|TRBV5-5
CASLGTGPSTDTQYF
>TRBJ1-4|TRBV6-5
CASSYSSGITNEKLFF
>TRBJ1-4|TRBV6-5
CASNPTGLANEKLFF
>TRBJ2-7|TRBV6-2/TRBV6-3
CASSYSTGGTYEQYF
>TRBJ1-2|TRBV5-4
CASSSGQGYGYTF
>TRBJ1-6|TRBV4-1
CASSPPGSYNSPLHF
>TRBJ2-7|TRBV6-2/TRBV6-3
CASSSQLTPHEQYF
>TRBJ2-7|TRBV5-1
CASSNPPYEQYF
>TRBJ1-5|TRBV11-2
CASSLGGGRGNQPQHF
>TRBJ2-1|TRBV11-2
CASRRMRGRTYNEQFF
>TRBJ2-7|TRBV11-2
CASSLAGAEQYF
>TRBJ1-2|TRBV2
CASYREKRYGYTF
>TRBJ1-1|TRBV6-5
CASFGPSRVFF
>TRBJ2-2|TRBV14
CASSHSAGVAANTGELFF
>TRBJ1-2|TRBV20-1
CSAYQNYGYTF
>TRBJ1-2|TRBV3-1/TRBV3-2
CASSQEQLRGYTF
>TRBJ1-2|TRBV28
CASSKENGYYGYTF
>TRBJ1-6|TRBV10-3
CAISERGENSVLHF
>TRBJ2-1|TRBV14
CASSPRLAGEQFF